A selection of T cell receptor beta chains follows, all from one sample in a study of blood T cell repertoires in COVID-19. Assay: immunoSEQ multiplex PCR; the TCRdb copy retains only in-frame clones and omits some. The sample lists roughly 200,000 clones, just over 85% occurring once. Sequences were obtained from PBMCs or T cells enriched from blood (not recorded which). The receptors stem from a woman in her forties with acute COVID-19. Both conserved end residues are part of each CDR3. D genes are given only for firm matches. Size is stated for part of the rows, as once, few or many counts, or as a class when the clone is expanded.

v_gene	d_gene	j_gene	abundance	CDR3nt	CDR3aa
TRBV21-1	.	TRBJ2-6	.	TGTGCCAGCAGCAAAGCGGAAGCTGGCCAGGGCTCTGGGGCCAACGTCCTGACTTTC	CASSKAEAGQGSGANVLTF
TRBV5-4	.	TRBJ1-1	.	TGTGCCAGCAGCTCAGATCCCCAGAACACTGAAGCTTTCTTT	CASSSDPQNTEAFF
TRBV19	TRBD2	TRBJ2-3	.	TGTGCCAGTAGTGTTTCTGCTGGGAGCGGGGGGGCCTTGTTAGATACGCAGTATTTT	CASSVSAGSGGALLDTQYF
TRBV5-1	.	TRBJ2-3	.	TGCGCCAGCAGCCCGGGTGTAGCTGCAGATACGCAGTATTTT	CASSPGVAADTQYF
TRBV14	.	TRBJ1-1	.	TGTGCCAGCAGCCAAGTGCCCAGGATGAACACTGAAGCTTTCTTT	CASSQVPRMNTEAFF
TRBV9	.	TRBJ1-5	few	TGTGCCAGCAGCGTAGGCGGGAGCAATCAGCCCCAGCATTTT	CASSVGGSNQPQHF
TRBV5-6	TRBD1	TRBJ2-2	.	TGTGCCAGCAGCTTACAGGGGGCTAAAGGCGGGGAGCTGTTTTTT	CASSLQGAKGGELFF
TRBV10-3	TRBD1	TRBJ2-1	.	TGTGCCATCAGTGAGTGGGGACAGGGCAATGAGCAGTTCTTC	CAISEWGQGNEQFF
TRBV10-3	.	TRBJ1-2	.	TGTGCCATCAGTGAGTCGGCGGACTATGGCTACACCTTC	CAISESADYGYTF
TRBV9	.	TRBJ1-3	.	TGTGCCAGCAGCCCAGGGAGCGGGGATGGAAACACCATATATTTT	CASSPGSGDGNTIYF
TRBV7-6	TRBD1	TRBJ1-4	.	TGTGCCAGCAGCCAACAACCATTGGGACAGGGAGGTGAAAAACTGTTTTTT	CASSQQPLGQGGEKLFF
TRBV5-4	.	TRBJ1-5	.	TGTGCCAGCAGCTCGGATCAGGGGCACGCTCAGCCCCAGCATTTT	CASSSDQGHAQPQHF
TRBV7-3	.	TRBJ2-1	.	TGTGCCAGCAGCTTAGCCGGGACTTTAGAGAATGAGCAGTTCTTC	CASSLAGTLENEQFF
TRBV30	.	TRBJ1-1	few	TGTGCCTGGAGTGGTACAAGCACTGAAGCTTTCTTT	CAWSGTSTEAFF
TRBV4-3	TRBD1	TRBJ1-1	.	TGCGCCAGCAGCCAAGAAAGGACAGGGTTCAGCGAAGCTTTCTTT	CASSQERTGFSEAFF
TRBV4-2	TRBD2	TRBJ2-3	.	TGTGCCAGCAGCCAACTGGGTAGCGGGGGGGCCACAGATACGCAGTATTTT	CASSQLGSGGATDTQYF
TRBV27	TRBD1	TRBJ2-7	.	TGTGCCAGCAGCCCGGCAGGGGGCTCCTACGAGCAGTACTTC	CASSPAGGSYEQYF
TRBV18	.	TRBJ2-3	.	TGTGCCAGCCAAGAAGGGAGGTCCACAGATACGCAGTATTTT	CASQEGRSTDTQYF
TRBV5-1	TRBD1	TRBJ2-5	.	TGCGCCAGCAGCTCGACGGGACAGGGCAATTTGGAGACCCAGTACTTC	CASSSTGQGNLETQYF
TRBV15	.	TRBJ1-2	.	TGTGCCACCGGGGCACCTGATTTACTATTAACTAACTATGGCTACACCTTC	CATGAPDLLLTNYGYTF
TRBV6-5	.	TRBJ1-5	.	TGTGCCAGCTCCCGGGATAGCAATCAGCCCCAGCATTTT	CASSRDSNQPQHF
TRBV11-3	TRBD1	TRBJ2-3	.	TGTGCCAGCAGCGCGACAGGGGTTCCAGATACGCAGTATTTT	CASSATGVPDTQYF
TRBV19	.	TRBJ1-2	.	TGTGCCAGTAGTATAGCTGCGGGCCAAACCTATGGCTACACCTTC	CASSIAAGQTYGYTF
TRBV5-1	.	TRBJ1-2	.	TGCGCCAGCAGCTTGGAGCGTCGTCAGGGGAGTGTTGGCTACACCTTC	CASSLERRQGSVGYTF
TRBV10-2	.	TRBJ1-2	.	TGCGCCAGCACCCATCCTTTACAGGGCGGTGGCTACACCTTC	CASTHPLQGGGYTF
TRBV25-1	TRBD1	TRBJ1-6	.	TGTGCCAGCAGTGAATATAGGGACAGAGGTTCACCCCTCCACTTT	CASSEYRDRGSPLHF
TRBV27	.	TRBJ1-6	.	TGTGCCAGCAGTTTACAGAGGAGCTCCTATAATTCACCCCTCCACTTT	CASSLQRSSYNSPLHF
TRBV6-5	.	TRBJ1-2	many	TGTGCCAGCAGTTACTCGAGGCAGGGGTTAGAAGGCTACACCTTC	CASSYSRQGLEGYTF
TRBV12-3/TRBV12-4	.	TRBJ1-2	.	TGTGCCAGCAGTTTAACAGGGAAGGGTTACACCTTC	CASSLTGKGYTF
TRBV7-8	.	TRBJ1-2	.	TGTGCCAGCAGCTCCCTAGCGGGACGGTTCTTTAACTATGGCTACACCTTC	CASSSLAGRFFNYGYTF
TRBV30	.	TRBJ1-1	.	TGTGCCTGGAGACCCACAGGGACTGAAGCTTTCTTT	CAWRPTGTEAFF
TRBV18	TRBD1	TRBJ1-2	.	TGTGCCAGCTCACCCGACAGGGGATCAGGCGGCTACACCTTC	CASSPDRGSGGYTF
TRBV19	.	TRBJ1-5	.	TGTGCCAGTAGTATTTCTTACAATAGCAATCAGCCCCAGCATTTT	CASSISYNSNQPQHF
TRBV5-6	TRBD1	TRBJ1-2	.	TGTGCCAGCAGCTCGCGGGACAGGGGCTTGTATGGCTACACCTTC	CASSSRDRGLYGYTF